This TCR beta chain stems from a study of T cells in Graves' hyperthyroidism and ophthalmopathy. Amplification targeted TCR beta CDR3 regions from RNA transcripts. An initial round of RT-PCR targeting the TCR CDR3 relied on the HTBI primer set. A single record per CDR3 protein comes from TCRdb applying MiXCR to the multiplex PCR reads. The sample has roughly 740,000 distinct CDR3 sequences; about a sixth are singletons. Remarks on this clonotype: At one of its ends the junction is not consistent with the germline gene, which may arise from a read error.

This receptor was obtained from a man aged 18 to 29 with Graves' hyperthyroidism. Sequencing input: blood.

CDR3 bases: TGTGCTAGCAGCTCCGGACTAGCGGGAGCGGACACCGGGGAGCTGTTTTTT. The encoded protein is CASSSGLAGADTGELFF. V is TRBV7-7 and J is TRBJ2-2, with TRBD2 identical over 13 bases. The germline V gene has CDR1 SSHAT and CDR2 FNYEAQ (reference sequence). This CDR3 region has 17 residues. The full variable domain, its missing parts supplied by reference TRBV7-7 and TRBJ2-2, is GAGVSQSPRYKVTKRGQDVTLRCDPISSHATLYWYQQALGQGPEFLTYFNYEAQPDKSGLPSDRFSAERPEGSISTLTIQRTEQRDSAMYRCASSSGLAGADTGELFFGEGSRLTVL.